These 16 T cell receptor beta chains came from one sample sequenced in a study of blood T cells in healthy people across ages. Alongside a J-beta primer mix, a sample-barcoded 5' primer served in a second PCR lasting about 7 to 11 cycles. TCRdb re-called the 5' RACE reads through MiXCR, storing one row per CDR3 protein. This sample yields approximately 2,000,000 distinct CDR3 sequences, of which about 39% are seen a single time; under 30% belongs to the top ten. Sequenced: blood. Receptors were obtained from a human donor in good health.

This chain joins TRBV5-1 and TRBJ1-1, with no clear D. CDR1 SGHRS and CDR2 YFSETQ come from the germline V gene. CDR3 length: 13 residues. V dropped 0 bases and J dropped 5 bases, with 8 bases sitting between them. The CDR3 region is CASSLVDETEAFF. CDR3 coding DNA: TGCGCCAGCAGCTTGGTCGATGAAACTGAAGCTTTCTTT.

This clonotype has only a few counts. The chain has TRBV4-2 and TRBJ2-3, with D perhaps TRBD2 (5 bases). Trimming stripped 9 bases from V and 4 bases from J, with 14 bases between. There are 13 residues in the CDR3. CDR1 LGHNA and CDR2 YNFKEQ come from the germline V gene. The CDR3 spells CASGSGNPDTQYF. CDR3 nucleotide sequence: TGTGCCAGTGGGTCGGGGAATCCAGATACGCAGTATTTT.

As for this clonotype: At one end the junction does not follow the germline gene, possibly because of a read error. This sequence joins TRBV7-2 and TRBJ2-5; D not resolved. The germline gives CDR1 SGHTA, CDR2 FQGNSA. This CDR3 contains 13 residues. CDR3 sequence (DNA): TGTGTCAGCAGCTGGGCCCATCACAATGAGCAGTACTTC. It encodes CVSSWAHHNEQYF.

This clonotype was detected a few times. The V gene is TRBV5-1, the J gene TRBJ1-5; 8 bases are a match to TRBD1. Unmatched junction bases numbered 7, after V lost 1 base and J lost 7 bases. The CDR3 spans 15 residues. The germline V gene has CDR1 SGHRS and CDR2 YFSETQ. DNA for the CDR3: TGCGCCAGCAGCTTGTGGACAGGGAGGGACCAGCCCCAGCATTTT. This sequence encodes CASSLWTGRDQPQHF.

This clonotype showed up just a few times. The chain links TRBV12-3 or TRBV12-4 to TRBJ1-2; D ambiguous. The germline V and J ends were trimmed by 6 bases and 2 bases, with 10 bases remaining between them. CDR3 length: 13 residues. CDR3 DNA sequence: TGTGCCAGCAGGGTTTGGGCAAACTATGGCTACACCTTC. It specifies CASRVWANYGYTF.

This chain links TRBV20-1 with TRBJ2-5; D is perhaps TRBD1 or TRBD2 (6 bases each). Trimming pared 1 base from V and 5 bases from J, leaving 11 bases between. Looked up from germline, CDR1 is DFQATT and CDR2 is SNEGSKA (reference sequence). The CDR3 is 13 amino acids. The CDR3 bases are TGCAGTGCTAGAGGGGGGGCGTGGGAGACCCAGTACTTC. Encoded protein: CSARGGAWETQYF.

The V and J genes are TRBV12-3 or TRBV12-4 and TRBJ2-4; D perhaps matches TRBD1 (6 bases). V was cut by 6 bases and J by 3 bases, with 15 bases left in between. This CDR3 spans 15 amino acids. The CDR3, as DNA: TGTGCCAGCAGCCCTGGACAGACGATCAAAAACATTCAGTACTTC. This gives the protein CASSPGQTIKNIQYF.

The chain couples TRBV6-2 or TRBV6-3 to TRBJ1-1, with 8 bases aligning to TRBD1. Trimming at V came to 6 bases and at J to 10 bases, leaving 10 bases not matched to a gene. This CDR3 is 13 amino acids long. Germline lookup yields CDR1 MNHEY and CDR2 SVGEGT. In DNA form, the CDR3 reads TGTGCCAGCAGCGGGACAGGAACGAGGTTAGCTTTCTTT. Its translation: CASSGTGTRLAFF.

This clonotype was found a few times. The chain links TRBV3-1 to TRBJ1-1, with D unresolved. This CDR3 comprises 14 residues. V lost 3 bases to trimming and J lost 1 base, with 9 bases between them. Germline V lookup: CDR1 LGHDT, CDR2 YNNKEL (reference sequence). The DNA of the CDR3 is TGTGCCAGCAGCCAGAATTGGGGGAACACTGAAGCTTTCTTT. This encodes CASSQNWGNTEAFF.

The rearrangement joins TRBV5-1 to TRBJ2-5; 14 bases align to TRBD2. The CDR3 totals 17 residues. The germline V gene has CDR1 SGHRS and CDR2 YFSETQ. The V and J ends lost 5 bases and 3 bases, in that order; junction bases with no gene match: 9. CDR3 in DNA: TGCGCCAGCAGTTTTGGACTAGCGGGGGGAGGAGAAGAGACCCAGTACTTC. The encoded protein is CASSFGLAGGGEETQYF.

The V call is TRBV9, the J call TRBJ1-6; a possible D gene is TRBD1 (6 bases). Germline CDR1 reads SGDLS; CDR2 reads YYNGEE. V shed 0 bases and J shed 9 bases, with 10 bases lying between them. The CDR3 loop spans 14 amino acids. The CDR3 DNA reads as TGTGCCAGCAGCGTAGCGGGGGCACCTTCACCCCTCCACTTT. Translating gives CASSVAGAPSPLHF. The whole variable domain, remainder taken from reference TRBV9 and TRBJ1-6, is DSGVTQTPKHLITATGQRVTLRCSPRSGDLSVYWYQQSLDQGLQFLIQYYNGEERAKGNILERFSAQQFPDLHSELNLSSLELGDSALYFCASSVAGAPSPLHFGNGTRLTVT.

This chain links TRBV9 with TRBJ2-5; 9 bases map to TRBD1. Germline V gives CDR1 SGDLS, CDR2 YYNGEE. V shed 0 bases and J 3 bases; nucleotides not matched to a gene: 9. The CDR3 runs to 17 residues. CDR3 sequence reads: CASSVGWSGQGEETQYF. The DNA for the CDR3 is TGTGCCAGCAGCGTAGGATGGTCGGGACAGGGAGAAGAGACCCAGTACTTC.

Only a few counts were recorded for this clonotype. CDR3 amino acids: CASSQGRQGAHNEQFF. The CDR3 DNA follows: TGCGCCAGCAGCCAAGGGAGACAGGGGGCTCACAATGAGCAGTTCTTC. V gene TRBV4-3 combines with J gene TRBJ2-1; 10 nucleotides agree with TRBD1. The CDR3 sequence is 16 residues long. In germline, CDR1 is LGHNA, CDR2 YSLEER. V was pared by 1 base and J by 5 bases, with 5 bases of the junction left unmatched.

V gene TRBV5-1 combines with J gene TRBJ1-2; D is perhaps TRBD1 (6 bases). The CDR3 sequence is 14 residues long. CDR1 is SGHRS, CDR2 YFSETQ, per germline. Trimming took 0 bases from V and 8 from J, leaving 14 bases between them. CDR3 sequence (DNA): TGCGCCAGCAGCTTGGAGCTGGGGGCCGGAGGCTACACCTTC. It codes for CASSLELGAGGYTF.

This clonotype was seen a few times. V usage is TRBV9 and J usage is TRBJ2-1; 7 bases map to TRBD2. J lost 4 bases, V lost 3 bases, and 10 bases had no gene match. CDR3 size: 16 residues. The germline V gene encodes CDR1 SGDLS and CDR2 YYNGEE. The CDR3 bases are TGTGCCAGCAGCGGACGACTAGGCGGGGGTTACAATGAGCAGTTCTTC. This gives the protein CASSGRLGGGYNEQFF. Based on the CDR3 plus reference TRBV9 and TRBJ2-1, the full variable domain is DSGVTQTPKHLITATGQRVTLRCSPRSGDLSVYWYQQSLDQGLQFLIQYYNGEERAKGNILERFSAQQFPDLHSELNLSSLELGDSALYFCASSGRLGGGYNEQFFGPGTRLTVL.

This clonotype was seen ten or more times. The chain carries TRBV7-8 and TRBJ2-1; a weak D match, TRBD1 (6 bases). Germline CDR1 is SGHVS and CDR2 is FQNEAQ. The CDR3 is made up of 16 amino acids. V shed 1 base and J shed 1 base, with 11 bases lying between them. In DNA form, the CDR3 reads TGTGCCAGCAGCTTAGGATGGGGGCGTTCCTACAATGAGCAGTTCTTC. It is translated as CASSLGWGRSYNEQFF.